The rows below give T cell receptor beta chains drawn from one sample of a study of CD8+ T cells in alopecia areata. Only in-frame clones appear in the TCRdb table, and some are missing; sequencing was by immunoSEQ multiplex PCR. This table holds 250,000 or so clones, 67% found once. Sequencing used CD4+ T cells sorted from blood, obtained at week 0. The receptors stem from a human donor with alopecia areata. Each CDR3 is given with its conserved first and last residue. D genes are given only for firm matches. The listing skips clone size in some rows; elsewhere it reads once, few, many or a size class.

cdr3_aa: CSVAQGEDQPQHF
cdr3_nt: TGCAGCGTTGCACAGGGGGAGGATCAGCCCCAGCATTTT
v_call: TRBV29-1
j_call: TRBJ1-5
d_call: TRBD1
clone_size: .

cdr3_aa: CACNRDRVETQYF
cdr3_nt: TGTGCCTGCAACCGGGACAGGGTTGAGACCCAGTACTTC
v_call: TRBV30
j_call: TRBJ2-5
d_call: TRBD1
clone_size: .

cdr3_aa: CSVAQTNTEAFF
cdr3_nt: TGCAGCGTTGCACAGACGAACACTGAAGCTTTCTTT
v_call: TRBV29-1
j_call: TRBJ1-1
d_call: .
clone_size: .

cdr3_aa: CASSLIGNTEAFF
cdr3_nt: TGTGCCAGCAGCTTAATAGGGAACACTGAAGCTTTCTTT
v_call: TRBV7-3
j_call: TRBJ1-1
d_call: .
clone_size: .

cdr3_aa: CASSLQGVRETQYF
cdr3_nt: TGTGCCAGCAGCTTACAGGGTGTGAGGGAGACCCAGTACTTC
v_call: TRBV5-6
j_call: TRBJ2-5
d_call: .
clone_size: few

cdr3_aa: CAWTTSGNQFF
cdr3_nt: TGTGCCTGGACAACCTCAGGGAATCAGTTCTTC
v_call: TRBV30
j_call: TRBJ2-1
d_call: .
clone_size: .

cdr3_aa: CASSTRLAGADTQYF
cdr3_nt: TGTGCCAGCAGCACCAGACTAGCGGGGGCAGATACGCAGTATTTT
v_call: TRBV2
j_call: TRBJ2-3
d_call: TRBD2
clone_size: .

cdr3_aa: CASSLKGGGLYEQYF
cdr3_nt: TGTGCCAGCAGCTTAAAAGGGGGCGGCCTCTACGAGCAGTACTTC
v_call: TRBV13
j_call: TRBJ2-7
d_call: TRBD1
clone_size: .

cdr3_aa: CSAGGGTDTQYF
cdr3_nt: TGCAGCGCCGGCGGGGGCACAGATACGCAGTATTTT
v_call: TRBV29-1
j_call: TRBJ2-3
d_call: .
clone_size: few

cdr3_aa: CASSQGAGQGRYEQYF
cdr3_nt: TGTGCCAGCAGCCAAGGAGCCGGACAGGGGCGCTACGAGCAGTACTTC
v_call: TRBV4-2
j_call: TRBJ2-7
d_call: TRBD1
clone_size: .

cdr3_aa: CASSEYQGVYGYTF
cdr3_nt: TGTGCCAGCAGTGAATATCAGGGAGTCTATGGCTACACCTTC
v_call: TRBV25-1
j_call: TRBJ1-2
d_call: .
clone_size: .

cdr3_aa: CASSAGGHSPLHF
cdr3_nt: TGTGCCAGCTCCGCAGGGGGCCATTCACCCCTCCACTTT
v_call: TRBV25-1
j_call: TRBJ1-6
d_call: TRBD1
clone_size: .

cdr3_aa: CATGGISGANVLTF
cdr3_nt: TGTGCCACCGGAGGAATTTCTGGGGCCAACGTCCTGACTTTC
v_call: TRBV7-2
j_call: TRBJ2-6
d_call: .
clone_size: .

cdr3_aa: CAIKGQGDSYEQYF
cdr3_nt: TGTGCCATCAAGGGACAGGGGGATTCCTACGAGCAGTACTTC
v_call: TRBV10-3
j_call: TRBJ2-7
d_call: TRBD1
clone_size: .

cdr3_aa: CASSPRRGSAGANVLTF
cdr3_nt: TGTGCCAGCAGCCCGAGACGGGGGTCGGCTGGGGCCAACGTCCTGACTTTC
v_call: TRBV14
j_call: TRBJ2-6
d_call: .
clone_size: few

cdr3_aa: CSVATGLYEQYF
cdr3_nt: TGCAGCGTTGCGACAGGGCTCTACGAGCAGTACTTC
v_call: TRBV29-1
j_call: TRBJ2-7
d_call: TRBD1
clone_size: .

cdr3_aa: CASSFGLNEQFF
cdr3_nt: TGCGCCAGCAGCTTTGGGCTCAATGAGCAGTTCTTC
v_call: TRBV5-1
j_call: TRBJ2-1
d_call: .
clone_size: once

cdr3_aa: CASSPKGYNEQFF
cdr3_nt: TGTGCCAGCTCCCCGAAGGGATACAATGAGCAGTTCTTC
v_call: TRBV2
j_call: TRBJ2-1
d_call: .
clone_size: .

cdr3_aa: CASSFGLTGNEQFF
cdr3_nt: TGCGCCAGCAGCTTTGGCCTGACGGGGAATGAGCAGTTCTTC
v_call: TRBV5-1
j_call: TRBJ2-1
d_call: .
clone_size: .

cdr3_aa: CASSLFTGSSYNEQFF
cdr3_nt: TGTGCCAGCAGCTTATTCACAGGTAGCTCCTACAATGAGCAGTTCTTC
v_call: TRBV7-9
j_call: TRBJ2-1
d_call: .
clone_size: .

cdr3_aa: CAWSAGANGNQPQHF
cdr3_nt: TGTGCCTGGAGTGCGGGAGCTAACGGCAATCAGCCCCAGCATTTT
v_call: TRBV30
j_call: TRBJ1-5
d_call: .
clone_size: .

cdr3_aa: CASSDPLRGRNIQYF
cdr3_nt: TGTGCCAGCAGCGACCCTCTCCGGGGTAGAAACATTCAGTACTTC
v_call: TRBV7-6
j_call: TRBJ2-4
d_call: .
clone_size: .

cdr3_aa: CASSPPQGLAKNIQYF
cdr3_nt: TGTGCCAGCTCACCACCCCAGGGACTAGCCAAAAACATTCAGTACTTC
v_call: TRBV18
j_call: TRBJ2-4
d_call: .
clone_size: few

cdr3_aa: CANSGRGDTEAFF
cdr3_nt: TGTGCCAACTCCGGCAGGGGTGACACTGAAGCTTTCTTT
v_call: TRBV6-1
j_call: TRBJ1-1
d_call: .
clone_size: .

cdr3_aa: CASSLVQGAYEQYF
cdr3_nt: TGTGCCAGCAGTTTGGTGCAGGGGGCATACGAGCAGTACTTC
v_call: TRBV27
j_call: TRBJ2-7
d_call: TRBD1
clone_size: .

cdr3_aa: CASRGGTGYNEQFF
cdr3_nt: TGTGCCTCCAGGGGCGGGACCGGCTACAATGAGCAGTTCTTC
v_call: TRBV30
j_call: TRBJ2-1
d_call: .
clone_size: .